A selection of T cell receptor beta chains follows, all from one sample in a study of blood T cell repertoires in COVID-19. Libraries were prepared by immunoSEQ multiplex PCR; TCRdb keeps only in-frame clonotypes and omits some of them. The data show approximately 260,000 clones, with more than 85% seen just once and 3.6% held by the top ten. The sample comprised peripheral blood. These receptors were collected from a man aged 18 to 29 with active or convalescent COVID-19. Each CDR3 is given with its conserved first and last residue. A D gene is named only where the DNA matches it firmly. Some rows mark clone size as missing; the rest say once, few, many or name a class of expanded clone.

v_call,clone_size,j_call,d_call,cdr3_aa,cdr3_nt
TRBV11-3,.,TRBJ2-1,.,CASGQGRTDWNNEQFF,TGTGCCAGCGGGCAGGGGCGGACAGATTGGAACAATGAGCAGTTCTTC
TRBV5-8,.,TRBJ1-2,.,CASSLSGNYGYTF,TGTGCCAGCAGCTTATCAGGAAACTATGGCTACACCTTC
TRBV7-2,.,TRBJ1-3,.,CASSLQSGVGNTIYF,TGTGCCAGCAGCTTACAAAGCGGGGTGGGAAACACCATATATTTT
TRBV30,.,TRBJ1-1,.,CAWRLDFTNTEAFF,TGTGCCTGGAGACTGGACTTTACGAACACTGAAGCTTTCTTT
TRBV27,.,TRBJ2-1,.,CASRGGGHHEQFF,TGTGCCAGCAGGGGCGGAGGTCATCATGAGCAGTTCTTC
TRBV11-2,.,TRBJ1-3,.,CASSLEGQGNTIYF,TGTGCCAGCAGCTTGGAGGGGCAGGGAAACACCATATATTTT
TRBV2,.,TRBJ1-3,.,CASSEWGASGNTIYF,TGTGCCAGCAGTGAATGGGGAGCCTCTGGAAACACCATATATTTT
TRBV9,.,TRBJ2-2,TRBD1,CASSPRQGATGELFF,TGTGCCAGCAGCCCCCGACAGGGAGCCACCGGGGAGCTGTTTTTT
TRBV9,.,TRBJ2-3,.,CASSVGRGTDTQYF,TGTGCCAGCAGCGTAGGCAGGGGTACAGATACGCAGTATTTT
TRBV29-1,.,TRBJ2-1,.,CSLIYYNEQFF,TGCAGCCTTATTTACTACAATGAGCAGTTCTTC
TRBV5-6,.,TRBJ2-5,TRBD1,CASSWGQIQETQYF,TGTGCCAGCAGCTGGGGACAGATCCAAGAGACCCAGTACTTC
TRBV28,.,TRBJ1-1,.,CASSPPGGSTEAFF,TGTGCCAGCAGTCCCCCCGGGGGGAGCACTGAAGCTTTCTTT
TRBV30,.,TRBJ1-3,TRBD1,CAWSPGTGAGNTIYF,TGTGCCTGGAGTCCGGGGACAGGGGCTGGAAACACCATATATTTT
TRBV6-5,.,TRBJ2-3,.,CASSLGQPSTDTQYF,TGTGCCAGCAGTCTTGGACAGCCTAGCACAGATACGCAGTATTTT
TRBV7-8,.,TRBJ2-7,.,CASSPLPGEKNYEQYF,TGTGCCAGCAGCCCTCTACCCGGGGAAAAAAACTACGAGCAGTACTTC
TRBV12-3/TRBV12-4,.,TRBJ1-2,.,CASSLRGGDGYTF,TGTGCCAGCAGTTTAAGGGGGGGCGATGGCTACACCTTC
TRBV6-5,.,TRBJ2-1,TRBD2,CASSSSAGGNEQFF,TGTGCCAGCAGTTCCTCGGCGGGAGGTAATGAGCAGTTCTTC
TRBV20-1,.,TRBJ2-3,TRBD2,CSASRAAGITDTQYF,TGCAGTGCTAGTAGAGCAGCGGGAATCACAGATACGCAGTATTTT
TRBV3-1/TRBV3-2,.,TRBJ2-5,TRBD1,CASSQATGTGETQYF,TGTGCCAGCAGCCAAGCGACAGGGACGGGGGAGACCCAGTACTTC
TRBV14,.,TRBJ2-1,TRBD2,CASSWASGIGNEQFF,TGTGCCAGCAGCTGGGCTAGCGGGATAGGCAATGAGCAGTTCTTC
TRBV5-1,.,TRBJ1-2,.,CASSRSGREDGYTF,TGCGCCAGCAGCCGGTCGGGCAGGGAGGATGGCTACACCTTC
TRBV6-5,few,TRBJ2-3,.,CASRRGLMYADTQYF,TGTGCCAGCAGAAGGGGATTAATGTATGCAGATACGCAGTATTTT
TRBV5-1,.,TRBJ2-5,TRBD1,CASSLGTGGSETQYF,TGCGCCAGCAGCTTGGGGACAGGGGGTAGTGAGACCCAGTACTTC
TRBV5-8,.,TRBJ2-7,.,CASQMDEQYF,TGTGCCAGCCAGATGGACGAGCAGTACTTC
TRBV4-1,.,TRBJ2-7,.,CASSRGGPYEQYF,TGCGCCAGCAGCCGCGGAGGGCCCTACGAGCAGTACTTC
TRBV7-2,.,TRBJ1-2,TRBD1,CASSLITDRAYGYTF,TGTGCCAGCAGCCTTATAACGGACAGGGCCTATGGCTACACCTTC
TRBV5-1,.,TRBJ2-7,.,CASSTGSANSYEQYF,TGCGCCAGTTCCACAGGGTCCGCAAACTCCTACGAGCAGTACTTC
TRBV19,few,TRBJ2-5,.,CASSMFGGLETQYF,TGTGCCAGTAGTATGTTTGGAGGCTTGGAGACCCAGTACTTC
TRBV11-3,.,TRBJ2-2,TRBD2,CASSSRWTSGLNGELFF,TGTGCCAGCAGCTCTAGGTGGACTAGCGGGTTGAACGGGGAGCTGTTTTTT
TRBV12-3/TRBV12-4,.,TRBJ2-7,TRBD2,CASSPRGDEQYF,TGTGCCAGCAGTCCGCGGGGGGACGAGCAGTACTTC
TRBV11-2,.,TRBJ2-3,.,CASSLDLADTQYF,TGTGCCAGCAGCTTAGACTTAGCAGATACGCAGTATTTT
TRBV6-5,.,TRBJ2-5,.,CASSIMETQYF,TGTGCCAGCAGTATAATGGAGACCCAGTACTTC
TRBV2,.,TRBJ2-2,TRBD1,CASKGQHTGELFF,TGTGCCAGCAAGGGACAGCACACCGGGGAGCTGTTTTTT
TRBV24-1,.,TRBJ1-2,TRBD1,CATSEGTGDGYTF,TGTGCCACCAGTGAGGGGACAGGGGATGGCTACACCTTC
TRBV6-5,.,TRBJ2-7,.,CASIYRQAQTYEQYF,TGTGCCAGCATTTATCGACAGGCGCAGACCTACGAGCAGTACTTC
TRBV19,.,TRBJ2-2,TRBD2,CASHPRLAGGYGELFF,TGTGCCTCCCACCCCCGACTAGCGGGAGGCTATGGGGAGCTGTTTTTT
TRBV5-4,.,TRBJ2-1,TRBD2,CASSLGAGDEQFF,TGTGCCAGCAGCTTAGGAGCGGGAGATGAGCAGTTCTTC
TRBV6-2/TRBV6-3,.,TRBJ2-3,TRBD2,CASSSLIPGWREGRTDTQYF,TGTGCCAGCAGCTCCCTAATCCCCGGTTGGCGGGAGGGCAGGACAGATACGCAGTATTTT
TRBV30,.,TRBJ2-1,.,CALGPGSSYNEQFF,TGTGCCTTGGGGCCCGGGAGCTCCTACAATGAGCAGTTCTTC
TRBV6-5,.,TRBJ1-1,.,CASSYEDRRNTEAFF,TGTGCCAGCAGTTACGAAGACAGAAGGAACACTGAAGCTTTCTTT
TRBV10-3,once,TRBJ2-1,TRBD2,CAIRLAGRDEQFF,TGTGCCATCCGACTAGCGGGAAGGGATGAGCAGTTCTTC
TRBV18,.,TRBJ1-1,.,CASSPAQGYTEAFF,TGTGCCAGCTCCCCGGCACAGGGTTACACTGAAGCTTTCTTT
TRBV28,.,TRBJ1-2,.,CASSLSGYGYTF,TGTGCCAGCAGTTTATCGGGTTATGGCTACACCTTC
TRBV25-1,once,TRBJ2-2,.,CASQADRGTSANTGELFF,TGTGCCAGCCAAGCGGACCGGGGGACTTCCGCGAACACCGGGGAGCTGTTTTTT
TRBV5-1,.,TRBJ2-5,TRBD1,CASSSWTGGEETQYF,TGCGCCAGCAGCAGCTGGACAGGGGGGGAAGAGACCCAGTACTTC
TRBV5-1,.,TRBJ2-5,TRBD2,CASSSFPSGGQETQYF,TGCGCCAGCAGCTCATTTCCCAGCGGGGGGCAAGAGACCCAGTACTTC
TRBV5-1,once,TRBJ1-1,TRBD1,CASSLTGGEANTEAFF,TGCGCCAGCAGCTTAACAGGGGGCGAAGCGAACACTGAAGCTTTCTTT
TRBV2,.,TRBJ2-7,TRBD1,CAQGTGSYEQYF,TGTGCCCAAGGGACAGGGTCCTACGAGCAGTACTTC
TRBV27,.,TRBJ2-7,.,CASSTAYEQYF,TGTGCCAGCAGTACTGCCTACGAGCAGTACTTC
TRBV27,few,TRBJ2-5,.,CASSSTQGETQYF,TGTGCCAGCAGTTCGACTCAGGGGGAGACCCAGTACTTC
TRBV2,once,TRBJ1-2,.,CATQEPVGYTF,TGTGCCACACAGGAGCCGGTCGGCTACACCTTC
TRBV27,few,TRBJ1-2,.,CASSFGANYGYTF,TGTGCCAGCAGTTTTGGAGCTAACTATGGCTACACCTTC
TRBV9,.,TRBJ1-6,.,CASSVGSQGNSPLHF,TGTGCCAGCAGCGTAGGAAGTCAGGGTAATTCACCCCTCCACTTT
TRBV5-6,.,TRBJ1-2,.,CASSLPGYGYTF,TGTGCCAGCAGTCTTCCCGGGTATGGCTACACCTTC
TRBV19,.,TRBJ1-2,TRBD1,CASHRGPIYGYTF,TGTGCCAGCCACAGGGGGCCAATCTATGGCTACACCTTC
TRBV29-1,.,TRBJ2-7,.,CSVEVDMSSYEQYF,TGCAGCGTTGAAGTGGACATGTCCTCCTACGAGCAGTACTTC
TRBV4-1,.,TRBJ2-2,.,CASSLKANTGELFF,TGCGCCAGCAGCCTTAAAGCTAACACCGGGGAGCTGTTTTTT
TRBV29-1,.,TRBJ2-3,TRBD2,CSVRDPGLAPDTQYF,TGCAGCGTGAGGGATCCGGGACTAGCGCCAGATACGCAGTATTTT